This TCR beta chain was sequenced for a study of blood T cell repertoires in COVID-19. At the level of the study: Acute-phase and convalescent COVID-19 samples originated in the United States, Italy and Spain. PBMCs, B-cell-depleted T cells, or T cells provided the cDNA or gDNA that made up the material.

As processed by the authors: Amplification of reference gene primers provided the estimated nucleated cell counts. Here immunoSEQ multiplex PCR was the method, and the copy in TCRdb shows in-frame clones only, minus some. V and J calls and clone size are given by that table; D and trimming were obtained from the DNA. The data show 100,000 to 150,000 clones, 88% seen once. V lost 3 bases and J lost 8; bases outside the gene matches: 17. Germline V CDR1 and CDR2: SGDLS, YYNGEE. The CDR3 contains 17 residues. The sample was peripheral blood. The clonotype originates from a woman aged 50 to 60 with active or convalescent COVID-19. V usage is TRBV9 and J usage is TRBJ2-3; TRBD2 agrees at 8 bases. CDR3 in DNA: TGTGCCAGCAGCGAACCGGGACTAGTTTCCACGGGAGGTACGCAGTATTTT. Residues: CASSEPGLVSTGGTQYF.